These 9 T cell receptor beta chains came from one sample sequenced in a study of cytomegalovirus exposure and HLA in healthy donors. PCR was performed using 60 Vbeta and 13 Jbeta primers. TCRdb's table, derived via immunoSEQ multiplex PCR, lists solely in-frame clones and lacks some. The sample includes 150,000 to 200,000 clones, 70% to 80% seen only once; the top ten take about 0.36%. What was sequenced was PBMCs. The origin of the receptors is a male donor in good health and CMV-seropositive.

This sequence joins TRBV7-2 and TRBJ2-7, with D tentatively TRBD2 (5 bases). The CDR3 loop spans 14 amino acids. CDR1 SGHTA and CDR2 FQGNSA come from the germline V gene. V was cut by 3 bases and J by 2 bases, with 11 bases left in between. The DNA for the CDR3 is TGTGCCAGCAGCTTCACTAAGGGAGCCTACGAGCAGTACTTC. Amino acids: CASSFTKGAYEQYF.

The rearrangement links TRBV5-1 to TRBJ1-1; the D gene is possibly TRBD1 (5 bases). The germline CDR1 and CDR2 sequences are SGHRS and YFSETQ. The CDR3 is 12 residues long. With 4 bases removed from V and 6 bases from J, the gap between germline ends came to 10 bases. CDR3 sequence reads: CASSPPGAEAFF. DNA of the CDR3: TGCGCCAGCAGCCCTCCGGGGGCTGAAGCTTTCTTT.

J is TRBJ1-2 and V is TRBV27, with TRBD1 identical over 8 bases. CDR1 MNHEY and CDR2 SMNVEV come from the germline V gene (reference sequence). CDR3 length equals 14 residues. V shed 6 bases and J 7 bases; nucleotides not matched to a gene: 10. For the CDR3, the DNA is TGTGCCAGCAGATCTCAGGGGGCGGTAGTTGGCTACACCTTC. The encoded protein is CASRSQGAVVGYTF.

The gene calls are TRBV11-2 and TRBJ2-3; 10 nucleotides match TRBD2. The CDR3 totals 15 residues. V shed 2 bases and J 4 bases; nucleotides not matched to a gene: 3. Germline V lookup: CDR1 SGHAT, CDR2 FQNNGV. The CDR3 nucleotides read TGTGCCAGCAGCTTACTAGCGGGAGTTGCAGATACGCAGTATTTT. This encodes CASSLLAGVADTQYF.

The rearrangement uses TRBV6-5 and TRBJ1-4, with D possibly TRBD1 on 6 matching bases. Trimming left V 6 bases short and J 6 bases short, with 14 bases between. The germline V gene encodes CDR1 MNHEY and CDR2 SVGAGI. The CDR3 sequence is 14 residues long. The DNA of the CDR3 is TGTGCCAGCAGAAGGCTAGGGGGGGATGAAAAACTGTTTTTT. Protein product: CASRRLGGDEKLFF.

The chain carries TRBV4-1 and TRBJ2-1; a weak D match, TRBD2 (6 bases). This CDR3 has 16 residues. CDR1 and CDR2 from the germline V gene are MGHRA and YSYEKL. V shed 1 base and J shed 6 bases, with 16 bases lying between them. CDR3 DNA: TGCGCCAGCAGCCAAGGAGCTGGACGGGAGATCAATGAGCAGTTCTTC. This translates into CASSQGAGREINEQFF.

V gene TRBV28 combines with J gene TRBJ1-5; tentative D call: TRBD1 (6 bases). The CDR3 spans 13 residues. The germline CDR1 and CDR2 sequences are MDHEN and SYDVKM. Trimming took 6 bases from V and 7 from J, leaving 13 bases between them. The CDR3 protein is CASRPQGWQPQHF. DNA for the CDR3: TGTGCCAGCAGACCACAGGGTTGGCAGCCCCAGCATTTT.

The chain links TRBV9 to TRBJ2-5; 15 bases line up with TRBD2. V gave up 4 bases and J gave up 2 bases; unmatched junction bases: 3. This CDR3 contains 16 residues. The V gene's germline CDR1 is SGDLS and CDR2 YYNGEE. The CDR3 sequence is CASSPGLAGGQETQYF. The CDR3 nucleotides read TGTGCCAGCAGCCCTGGACTAGCGGGGGGGCAAGAGACCCAGTACTTC.

The chain combines TRBV9 with TRBJ1-3; D gene ambiguous. The length of the CDR3 is 16 residues. The V gene lost 0 bases and the J gene lost 2 bases, with 12 bases spanning the gap. Germline CDR1 SGDLS, CDR2 YYNGEE. The CDR3 DNA is TGTGCCAGCAGCGTAGCTGAGACTAAAACTGGAAACACCATATATTTT. It codes for CASSVAETKTGNTIYF.